This T cell receptor beta chain stems from a study of T cells after posttransplantation cyclophosphamide. The CDR3 is made up of 15 amino acids. The V gene's germline CDR1 is SGHVS and CDR2 FQNEAQ. V lost 6 bases, J lost 8 bases, and 17 bases lay in between. Cells defined as naive were viable CD3+CD4+ or CD3+CD8+ and CCR7+CD45RA+CD45RO-CD95-CD27+CD28+. Measured with immunoSEQ multiplex PCR; TCRdb has only the in-frame clones, and not every one. Of some 20,000 clones in the sample, 95% to 98% are singletons; the top ten hold 0.15% to 0.2%. What was sequenced was naive CD4+ T cells sorted from PBMCs. V and J are TRBV7-8 and TRBJ1-6; D not resolved. The sequence came from a man aged 40-49 years in good health, CMV-negative, and a related stem cell transplant donor. The CDR3 reads CASRGGPFRDSPLHF. The CDR3 bases are TGTGCCAGCAGGGGCGGGCCTTTTCGGGATTCACCCCTCCACTTT. The complete variable domain, with remaining parts taken from reference TRBV7-8 and TRBJ1-6, reads GAGVSQSPRYKVAKRGQDVALRCDPISGHVSLFWYQQALGQGPEFLTYFQNEAQLDKSGLPSDRFFAERPEGSVSTLKIQRTQQEDSAVYLCASRGGPFRDSPLHFGNGTRLTVT.